These 5 T cell receptor beta chains were sequenced from one sample in a study of T-cell memory formation after mild COVID-19. TCRdb fed the 5' RACE reads into MiXCR, producing one record per CDR3 protein. Of 350,000 or so distinct CDR3 sequences in the sample, approximately 13% are singletons; the top ten hold roughly a fifth. Input material: PBMCs or a T cell subset sorted from them (not recorded which). These receptors were obtained from a man younger than 30 who had mild COVID-19 (a few samples of this study predate the infection). Cell type and time point are not known.

The chain carries TRBV4-3 and TRBJ2-3; D gene unclear. The CDR3 runs 12 residues. CDR1 is LGHNA, CDR2 YSLEER, per germline. Trimming cost V 0 bases and J 7 bases, with 5 bases left between them. The CDR3 loop is CASSQDFHTQYF. CDR3 in DNA: TGCGCCAGCAGCCAAGACTTCCATACGCAGTATTTT.

The gene calls are TRBV20-1 and TRBJ1-2; D is unresolved. CDR1 is DFQATT, CDR2 SNEGSKA, per germline (reference sequence). The CDR3 runs 13 residues. The V gene lost 2 bases and the J gene lost 0 bases, with 7 bases spanning the gap. CDR3 sequence (DNA): TGCAGTGCTAGATCAGGAACTAACTATGGCTACACCTTC. Protein product: CSARSGTNYGYTF.

This clonotype was counted at least ten times. The chain links TRBV29-1 to TRBJ2-5; no reliable D call. The CDR3 has 14 amino acids. The germline V gene encodes CDR1 SQVTM and CDR2 ANQGSEA. V was cut by 5 bases and J by 5 bases, with 18 bases left in between. CDR3 in DNA: TGCAGCGTTTTCTTGGTTCCCAGCCAGGAGACCCAGTACTTC. As protein: CSVFLVPSQETQYF.

The J gene is TRBJ1-1, the V gene TRBV29-1; D uncertain. Trimming pared 6 bases from V and 1 base from J, leaving 18 bases between. The CDR3 contains 15 residues. Germline-derived CDR1 and CDR2 are SQVTM and ANQGSEA. The CDR3 protein is CSVDPGSPANTEAFF. The CDR3 coding sequence is TGCAGCGTAGACCCGGGAAGTCCGGCGAACACTGAAGCTTTCTTT.

This clonotype was counted only a few times. The chain couples TRBV12-3 or TRBV12-4 to TRBJ1-3; D gene ambiguous. The CDR3 consists of 18 residues. V was shortened by 2 bases and J by 2 bases, with 19 bases between the two germline ends. CDR3 amino acids: CASSLSRALNRPGNTIYF. In nucleotides, the CDR3 is TGTGCCAGCAGTTTATCAAGGGCCTTGAACCGACCTGGAAACACCATATATTTT.